The entry below describes one TCR beta chain. The CDR3 runs 14 residues. Germline V gene lookup returns CDR1 MNHNY and CDR2 SVGAGI (reference sequence). Losses at the gene ends were 5 bases for V and 4 bases for J; bases not matched to a gene: 4. The entry originates in a study of T cell changes during pregnancy in multiple sclerosis. Some clones are missing from TCRdb's copy, which holds only in-frame ones; the method was immunoSEQ multiplex PCR. The sample has tens of thousands of clones, 90% to 95% seen once. The rearrangement uses TRBV6-6 and TRBJ2-3; TRBD1 matches at 9 bases. Sequences were derived from peripheral blood, sampled after pregnancy. The TCR sequence derives from a female donor in good health, enrolled as a control in a pregnancy study. The CDR3 sequence is CASSARQGADTQYF. In DNA, the CDR3 is TGTGCCAGCAGTGCCAGACAGGGGGCAGATACGCAGTATTTT.